The entry below describes one T cell receptor beta chain. Its antigen is not identified. The CDR3 loop spans 15 amino acids. Unmatched junction bases numbered 2, after V lost 0 bases and J lost 5 bases. Germline CDR1 and CDR2: SEHNR and FQNEAQ (reference sequence). This sample was taken from a study of brain T cells in children with intractable seizures. Study findings and constraints: Pre- and post-surgery blood differed in depth, so pre-surgery absences may be undersampling.

Repertoires were generated with immunoSEQ multiplex PCR, while TCRdb's copy carries only in-frame clones and drops some. The repertoire includes 20,000 to 25,000 clones, 85% to 95% of them detected once, and nearly 6.5% sits in the top ten. The receptor was derived from a boy younger than 18 with focal cortical dysplasia and intractable seizures. The sequencing here drew on peripheral blood, taken at surgery. The chain carries TRBV7-9 and TRBJ2-1, with TRBD2 identical over 9 bases. The CDR3 DNA reads as TGTGCCAGCAGCTTAGCGGCTAGCGGGGACAATGAGCAGTTCTTC. Protein product: CASSLAASGDNEQFF. Full variable domain (rest looked up from reference TRBV7-9 and TRBJ2-1): DTGVSQNPRHKITKRGQNVTFRCDPISEHNRLYWYRQTLGQGPEFLTYFQNEAQLEKSRLLSDRFSAERPKGSFSTLEIQRTEQGDSAMYLCASSLAASGDNEQFFGPGTRLTVL.